This T cell receptor (beta chain) was documented in a study of post-analysis software for immune sequencing data. Study summary: Patients with relapsing-remitting, secondary progressive and progressive-relapsing multiple sclerosis courses were all represented.

The table lists this clonotype with a few counts. Its cognate antigen is unknown. Findings and limits, study-wide: Relative to controls, patients with multiple sclerosis showed significantly lower normalized Chao1 diversity. Samples prepared in the same batch strongly co-clustered by F measure.

Presence of unique molecular identifiers characterized the TCR beta cDNA libraries. T cells numbering roughly 0.85 to 10 million gave rise to 500,000 or so cDNA molecules. Each CDR3 protein gets one entry after TCRdb re-called the PCR reads with MiXCR. Among 350,000 to 500,000 distinct CDR3 sequences, approximately 37% were seen once, and the ten largest hold 7.6%. This clonotype was obtained from a girl aged 2 to 10 with multiple sclerosis. Sequencing input: blood.

CDR3 in DNA: TGCAGTGCTTCCTCGACAGGGAATCAGCCCCAGCATTTT. Translation: CSASSTGNQPQHF. The rearrangement uses TRBV20-1 and TRBJ1-5, with 7 nucleotides matching TRBD1. CDR1 and CDR2 from the germline V gene are DFQATT and SNEGSKA (reference sequence). Losses at the gene ends were 5 bases for V and 4 bases for J; bases not matched to a gene: 5. This CDR3 comprises 13 residues.